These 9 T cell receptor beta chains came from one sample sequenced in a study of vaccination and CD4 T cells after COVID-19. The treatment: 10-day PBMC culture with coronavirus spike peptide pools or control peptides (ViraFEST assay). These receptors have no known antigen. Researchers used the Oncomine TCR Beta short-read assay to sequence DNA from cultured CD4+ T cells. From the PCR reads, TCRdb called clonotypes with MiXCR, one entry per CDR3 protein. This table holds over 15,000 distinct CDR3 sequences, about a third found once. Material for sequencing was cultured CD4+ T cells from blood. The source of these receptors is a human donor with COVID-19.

CDR3 sequence (DNA): TGTGCCAGCAGTTTACTAAGTGGGGTAGGCGAGCAGTACTTC. Its protein is CASSLLSGVGEQYF. The J gene is TRBJ2-7, the V gene TRBV12-3 or TRBV12-4; no clear D gene. This CDR3 contains 14 residues. Trimming shortened V by 2 bases and J by 6 bases, and 14 bases separated the two germline ends.

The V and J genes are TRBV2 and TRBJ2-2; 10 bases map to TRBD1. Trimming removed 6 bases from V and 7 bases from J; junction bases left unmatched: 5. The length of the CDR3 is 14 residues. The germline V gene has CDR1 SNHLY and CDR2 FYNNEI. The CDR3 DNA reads TGTGCCAGCAGCCTGGGACAGGGGTACGGGGAGCTGTTTTTT. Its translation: CASSLGQGYGELFF. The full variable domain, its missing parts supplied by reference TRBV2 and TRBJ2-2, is EPEVTQTPSHQVTQMGQEVILRCVPISNHLYFYWYRQILGQKVEFLVSFYNNEISEKSEIFDDQFSVERPDGSNFTLKIRSTKLEDSAMYFCASSLGQGYGELFFGEGSRLTVL.

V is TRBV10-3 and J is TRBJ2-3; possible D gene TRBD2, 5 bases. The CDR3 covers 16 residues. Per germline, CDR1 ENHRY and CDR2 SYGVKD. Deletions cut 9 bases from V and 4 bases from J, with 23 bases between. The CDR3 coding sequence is TGTGCCATTCAACCGTCGGGGAACCTGGGAGCAGATACGCAGTATTTT. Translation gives CAIQPSGNLGADTQYF.

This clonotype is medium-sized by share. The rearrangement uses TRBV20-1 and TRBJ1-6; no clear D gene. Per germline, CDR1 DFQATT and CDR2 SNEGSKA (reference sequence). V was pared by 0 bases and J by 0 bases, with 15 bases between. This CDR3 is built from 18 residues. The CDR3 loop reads CSARDGRVGSSYNSPLHF. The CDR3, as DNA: TGCAGTGCTAGAGATGGGAGGGTCGGGAGCTCCTATAATTCACCCCTCCACTTT.

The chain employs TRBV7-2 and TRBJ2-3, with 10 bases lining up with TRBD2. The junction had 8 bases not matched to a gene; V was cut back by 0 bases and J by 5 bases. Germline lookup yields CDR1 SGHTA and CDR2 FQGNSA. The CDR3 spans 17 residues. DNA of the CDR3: TGTGCCAGCAGCTTAGCTCCGGCTAGCGGGGGTGAAGATACGCAGTATTTT. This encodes CASSLAPASGGEDTQYF.

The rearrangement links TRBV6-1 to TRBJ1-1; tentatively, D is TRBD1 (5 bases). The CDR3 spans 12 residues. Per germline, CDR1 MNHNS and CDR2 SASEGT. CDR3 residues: CVLGVRNTEAFF. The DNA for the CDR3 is TGTGTCTTGGGGGTGAGGAACACTGAAGCTTTCTTT.

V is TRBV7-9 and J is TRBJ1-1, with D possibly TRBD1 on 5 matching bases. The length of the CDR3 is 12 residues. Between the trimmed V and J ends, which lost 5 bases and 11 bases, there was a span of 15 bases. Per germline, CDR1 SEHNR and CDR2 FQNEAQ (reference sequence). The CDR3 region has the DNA TGTGCCAGCAGCCTAGGGGAAATGAGGGCTTTCTTT. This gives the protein CASSLGEMRAFF.

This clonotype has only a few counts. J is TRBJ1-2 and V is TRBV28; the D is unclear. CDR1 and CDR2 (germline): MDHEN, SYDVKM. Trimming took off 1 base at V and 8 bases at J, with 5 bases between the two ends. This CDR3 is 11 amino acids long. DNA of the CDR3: TGTGCCAGCAGTTTATTAAACGGCTACACCTTC. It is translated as CASSLLNGYTF.

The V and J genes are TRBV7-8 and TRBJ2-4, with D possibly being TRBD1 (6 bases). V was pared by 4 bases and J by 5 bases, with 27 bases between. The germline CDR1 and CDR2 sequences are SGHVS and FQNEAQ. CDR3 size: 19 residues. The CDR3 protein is CASSSRRWTDPSMQNIQYF. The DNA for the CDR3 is TGTGCCAGCAGCTCACGGAGATGGACAGACCCGAGTATGCAAAACATTCAGTACTTC.